This T cell receptor beta chain stems from a study of blood T cells in healthy people across ages. Study-level findings and limits: In long-lived donors, naive CD4+ cell counts and diversity exceeded those of aged donors.

Germline loops: CDR1 SGHVS, CDR2 FNYEAQ. V lost 3 bases and J lost 0, with 9 bases in between. This CDR3 has 14 residues. This clonotype appeared many times. Its antigen is not known. Using a J-beta primer mix together with a sample-barcoded 5' primer, a second PCR was run for roughly 7 to 12 cycles. One entry per CDR3 protein results from TCRdb running MiXCR on the 5' RACE reads. There are 850,000 to 950,000 distinct CDR3 sequences in the sample; 25% to 35% occur only once, and around 16% lies in the top ten. Sequencing was performed on blood. This TCR was sampled from an elderly woman in good health. The chain employs TRBV7-6 and TRBJ2-7; D uncertain. The CDR3 reads CASSFRAGSYEQYF. The CDR3 region has the DNA TGTGCCAGCAGCTTCCGGGCAGGCTCCTACGAGCAGTACTTC.